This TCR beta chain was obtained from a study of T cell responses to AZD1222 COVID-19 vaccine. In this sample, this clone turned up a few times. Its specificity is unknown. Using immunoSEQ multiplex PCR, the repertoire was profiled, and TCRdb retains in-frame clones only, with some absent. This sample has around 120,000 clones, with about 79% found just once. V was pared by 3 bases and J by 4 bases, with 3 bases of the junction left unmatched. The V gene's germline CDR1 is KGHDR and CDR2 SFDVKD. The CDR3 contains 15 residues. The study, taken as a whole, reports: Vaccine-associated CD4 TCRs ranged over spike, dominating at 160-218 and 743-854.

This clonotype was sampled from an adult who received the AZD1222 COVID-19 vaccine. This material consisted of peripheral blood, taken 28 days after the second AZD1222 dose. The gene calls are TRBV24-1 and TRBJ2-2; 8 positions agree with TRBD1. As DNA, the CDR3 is TGTGCCACCAGTGATCCCAGGGGGCTCACCGGGGAGCTGTTTTTT. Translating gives CATSDPRGLTGELFF.